These 24 T cell receptor beta chains were all obtained from the same sample, sequenced in a study of metastatic and nonmetastatic thyroid tumors. Patients underwent thyroid surgery, and none had received any treatment before it. TCRdb re-called the PCR reads through MiXCR. The sample includes about 24,000 clones, approximately 24% of them seen just once. Sequenced: tumor tissue. These receptors originate from a male donor with papillary thyroid cancer or a benign thyroid nodule (not recorded which). Some clones in this sample may be carry-over from other donors' samples.

The gene calls are TRBV18 and TRBJ1-3, with a possible D match to TRBD1 (6 bases). Germline CDR1 KGHSH, CDR2 LQKENI. The V end lost 2 bases, the J end lost 3 bases, and 14 bases lay between the germline ends. CDR3 length equals 16 residues. The CDR3 coding sequence is TGTGCCAGCTCACCAGACGGGGGGCATATTGGAAACACCATATATTTT. Translating gives CASSPDGGHIGNTIYF.

This clone is termed medium-sized. The chain is built from TRBV15 and TRBJ2-1, with 8 bases fitting TRBD2. Trimming took 0 bases from V and 14 from J; bases not matched to a gene: 6. The CDR3 has 13 amino acids. The germline CDR1 and CDR2 sequences are LNHNV and YYDKDF (reference sequence). CDR3 sequence reads: CATSRDRREEEFF. The CDR3 coding sequence is TGTGCCACCAGCAGAGATCGGCGGGAGGAGGAGTTCTTC.

Comments on this clone: This may stem from a read error, because a much larger clone lies one nucleotide away. Additional DNA sequences in this sample encode the identical CDR3. The V and J genes are TRBV20-1 and TRBJ2-3; D is unclear. Germline V gene sequence: CDR1 DFQATT, CDR2 SNEGSKA (reference sequence). This CDR3 region has 14 residues. Trimming cost V 6 bases and J 2 bases, with 15 bases left between them. CDR3 region: CSATLWGATDTQYF. Here the CDR3 DNA reads TGCAGTGCCACCCTCTGGGGTGCCACAGATACGCAGTATTTT.

Comment on this clone: The CDR3 end shows no conserved phenylalanine or tryptophan, and so a read error is likely. This chain links TRBV18 with TRBJ1-1; D is possibly TRBD1 (5 bases). This CDR3 is 14 amino acids long. CDR1 and CDR2 from the germline V gene are KGHSH and LQKENI. This CDR3 is CASSPGLLNSEAFY. The CDR3 nucleotides are TGTGCCAGCTCACCGGGACTCCTGAACAGTGAAGCTTTCTAT.

CDR3 nucleotides: TGTGCCAGCAGCGAGGAGATATGGGCCTACGAGCAGTACTTC. Amino acids: CASSEEIWAYEQYF. The V and J genes are TRBV3-1 and TRBJ2-7, with D hard to call. CDR1 and CDR2 (germline): LGHDT, YNNKEL (reference sequence). This CDR3 contains 14 residues. Trimming shortened V by 5 bases and J by 2 bases, and 13 bases separated the two germline ends.

The chain is built from TRBV11-1 and TRBJ2-7; D possibly corresponds to TRBD2 (5 bases). The CDR3 is 16 amino acids. Germline V gene sequence: CDR1 SGHAT, CDR2 FQDESV (reference sequence). The V end was cut by 2 bases, the J end by 2 bases, with 16 bases between. For the CDR3, the DNA is TGTGCCAGCAGCTTATTTGTACTATCGGGAACCTACGAGCAGTACTTC. This translates into CASSLFVLSGTYEQYF.

This clone was counted between two and nine times. This clone may be a read error of a much larger clone one base away. The gene calls are TRBV10-3 and TRBJ2-3, with 7 bases matching TRBD2. The CDR3 sequence is 16 residues long. V was clipped by 7 bases and J by 4 bases; unmatched bases: 14. The V gene's germline CDR1 is ENHRY and CDR2 SYGVKD. The CDR3 here is CAITDGLEGAADTQYF. In DNA form, the CDR3 reads TGTGCCATCACCGATGGACTAGAGGGAGCGGCAGATACGCAGTATTTT.

A few counts support this clone. A much larger clone lies a single base off, so this may be a read error. The chain uses TRBV6-2 or TRBV6-3 and TRBJ2-5; TRBD2 matches 9 bases. The CDR3 length is 17 residues. The germline CDR1 and CDR2 sequences are MNHEY and SVGEGT. CDR3 loop: CVSSQEVLAGSQETQYF. The CDR3 region has the DNA TGTGTCAGCAGCCAGGAAGTTCTAGCGGGGTCCCAAGAGACCCAGTACTTC.

This clone was recorded at least ten times. The V and J genes are TRBV6-1 and TRBJ2-3; no definite D call. Trimming pared 7 bases from V and 2 bases from J, leaving 16 bases between. This CDR3 is 15 amino acids long. Per the germline V gene, CDR1 is MNHNS and CDR2 is SASEGT. This CDR3 reads CASTTHPAVTDTQYF. DNA for the CDR3: TGTGCCAGCACTACCCATCCGGCGGTCACAGATACGCAGTATTTT.

This clone was counted a few times. Since a much larger clone is just one base distant, this may be a read error. The chain carries TRBV3-1 and TRBJ2-1; D is uncertain. In germline, CDR1 is LGHDT, CDR2 YNNKEL (reference sequence). The CDR3 contains 12 residues. The DNA of the CDR3 is TGTGCCAGCAGCCAAGGTGTGCATGAGCAGCTCTTC. This codes for CASSQGVHEQLF.

This clone was recorded at least ten times. The V call is TRBV5-1, the J call TRBJ2-7, with 7 bases fitting TRBD1. V lost 0 bases and J lost 5; bases outside the gene matches: 2. Germline V CDR1 and CDR2: SGHRS, YFSETQ. This CDR3 is built from 13 residues. The DNA of the CDR3 is TGCGCCAGCAGCTTGGGACAGGGAAACGAGCAGTACTTC. The encoded protein is CASSLGQGNEQYF.

This clone was seen a single time. The J gene is TRBJ1-2, the V gene TRBV7-6; 7 bases are a match to TRBD1. The V segment lost 5 bases and the J segment 4 bases; nucleotides outside the gene matches: 10. The CDR3 covers 15 residues. CDR1 is SGHVS and CDR2 is FNYEAQ in the germline V gene. The CDR3 is CASSPRQGASYGYTF. As DNA, the CDR3 is TGTGCCAGCAGCCCACGACAGGGCGCTTCCTATGGCTACACCTTC.

V usage is TRBV24-1 and J usage is TRBJ1-1; 11 bases align to TRBD1. V lost 3 bases, J lost 1 base, and 3 bases stayed unmatched. The CDR3 extends over 16 amino acids. The germline CDR1 and CDR2 sequences are KGHDR and SFDVKD. The CDR3 is CATSDGGTGGNTEAFF. Here the CDR3 DNA reads TGTGCCACCAGTGATGGGGGGACAGGGGGGAACACTGAAGCTTTCTTT.

At least ten counts were recorded for this clone. The rearrangement uses TRBV20-1 and TRBJ1-3; 9 bases align to TRBD1. The germline CDR1 and CDR2 sequences are DFQATT and SNEGSKA (reference sequence). The CDR3 runs 18 residues. V lost 3 bases and J lost 0; bases outside the gene matches: 12. This CDR3 is CSARRLRDRAFSGNTIYF. The DNA for the CDR3 is TGCAGTGCTAGGCGCCTCCGGGACAGGGCTTTCTCTGGAAACACCATATATTTT.

The V gene is TRBV6-2 or TRBV6-3, the J gene TRBJ2-7, with D maybe TRBD1 (5 bases). Germline loops: CDR1 MNHEY, CDR2 SVGEGT. The CDR3 covers 13 residues. V lost 9 bases, J lost 3 bases, and 15 bases lay in between. The CDR3, as DNA: TGTGCCAGGAGAAGGGGTTCCTACTACGAGCAGTACTTC. It specifies CARRRGSYYEQYF.

This clone was recorded many times. The chain links TRBV18 to TRBJ2-1, with D perhaps assigned TRBD1 or TRBD2 (5 bases each). The V and J ends lost 7 bases and 7 bases respectively, with 17 bases between them. The CDR3 runs to 14 residues. CDR1 is KGHSH and CDR2 is LQKENI in the germline V gene. The CDR3 reads CASCAVQGVNEQFF. The CDR3 DNA reads TGTGCCAGCTGCGCAGTGCAGGGAGTGAATGAGCAGTTCTTC.

On this clone: Germline is not matched at one junction end, which may reflect a read error. Other DNA variants within this sample encode the same CDR3. The CDR3 region is CASSQVLEGSYNEQFF. The DNA of the CDR3 is TGCGCCAGCAGTCAAGTGCTTGAAGGATCCTACAATGAGCAGTTCTTC. The chain combines TRBV4-3 with TRBJ2-1, with D unclear. From germline, CDR1 is LGHNA and CDR2 YSLEER. The length of the CDR3 is 16 residues.

This clone was counted a single time. V gene TRBV5-4 combines with J gene TRBJ2-5; TRBD1 agrees at 8 bases. J lost 5 bases, V lost 3 bases, and 12 bases had no gene match. CDR1 is SGHNT, CDR2 YYREEE, per germline (reference sequence). The CDR3 contains 16 residues. The DNA of the CDR3 is TGTGCCAGCAGCTCCGGGACAGGATTCGCTGGGGAGACCCAGTACTTC. It yields the protein CASSSGTGFAGETQYF.

The DNA for the CDR3 is TGTGTCAGAAACCAGGGACTAGCGGCACCGCACAATGAGCAGTTCTTC. As protein: CVRNQGLAAPHNEQFF. This chain joins TRBV6-1 and TRBJ2-1; 11 positions match TRBD2. The CDR3 covers 16 residues. Germline CDR1 reads MNHNS; CDR2 reads SASEGT.

Many counts were recorded for this clone. The chain links TRBV7-2 to TRBJ2-7, with TRBD1 matching 8 bases. The V gene end was trimmed by 4 bases and the J gene end by 0 bases; junction bases not matched to a gene: 5. This CDR3 is 15 amino acids long. Germline V CDR1 and CDR2: SGHTA, FQGNSA. The CDR3 reads CASSYGTGSSYEQYF. The DNA for the CDR3 is TGTGCCAGCAGCTACGGGACAGGCAGCTCCTACGAGCAGTACTTC.

This clone showed up many times. V is TRBV9 and J is TRBJ2-3; TRBD2 might be the D (6 bases). With 4 bases removed from V and 4 bases from J, the gap between germline ends came to 13 bases. Per the germline V gene, CDR1 is SGDLS and CDR2 is YYNGEE. The length of the CDR3 is 14 residues. The CDR3 reads CASSSLARADTQYF. The CDR3 nucleotides are TGTGCCAGCAGCTCTCTAGCGAGGGCAGATACGCAGTATTTT.

This clone was seen many times. This sequence joins TRBV12-3 or TRBV12-4 and TRBJ1-2; D unresolved. Deletions cut 4 bases from V and 0 bases from J, with 15 bases between. The CDR3 contains 16 residues. This CDR3 is CASSWAGTPSNYGYTF. The CDR3 DNA follows: TGTGCCAGCAGTTGGGCAGGCACACCCTCTAACTATGGCTACACCTTC.

This clone has only a few counts. This sequence may be a read error, since a much larger clone differs from it by one base. The J gene is TRBJ2-7, the V gene TRBV10-3, with D unresolved. Germline assignment: CDR1 ENHRY and CDR2 SYGVKD. This CDR3 is built from 15 residues. The DNA for the CDR3 is TGTGCCATCAGTGAGTCGACCATCGCCTCCTACGGGCAGTACTTC. This translates into CAISESTIASYGQYF.

Turning to this clone: This could be a read error, since a much larger clone is one nucleotide away. The V call is TRBV20-1, the J call TRBJ2-4, with 9 bases lining up with TRBD1. The CDR3 length is 16 residues. Germline-derived CDR1 and CDR2 are DFQATT and SNEGSKA (reference sequence). The CDR3 sequence is CSAGGRQGETKNIQYF. The CDR3 region has the DNA TGCAGCGCCGGGGGTCGACAGGGGGAGACCAAAAACATTCAGTACTTC.